This T cell receptor (beta chain) came from a study of cytomegalovirus exposure and HLA in healthy donors. Regarding the study as a whole: Presence/absence analyses rested on an assumption that sequencing depth was roughly uniform across donors.

The PCR used 60 Vbeta and 13 Jbeta primers. Assay used: immunoSEQ multiplex PCR; TCRdb lists only in-frame clones, some missing. The sample has 150,000 to 200,000 clones; about 75% are singletons. Germline CDR1 is MDHEN and CDR2 is SYDVKM. CDR3 length: 13 residues. Trimming shortened V by 3 bases and J by 15 bases, and 15 bases separated the two germline ends. With regard to this clone: Its antigen remains unidentified.

The source of this sequence is a man between 50 and 59 years old in good health and CMV-seropositive. The chain recombines TRBV28 with TRBJ1-6, with D unclear. Specimen: PBMCs. Here the CDR3 reads CASSLGRPPNLHF. Here the CDR3 DNA reads TGTGCCAGCAGTTTGGGCAGGCCTCCCAACCTCCACTTT.